The sequence of this T cell receptor (beta chain) was determined in a study of identical twins. This clonotype showed up just a few times. Per germline, CDR1 SEHNR and CDR2 FQNEAQ (reference sequence). The CDR3 loop spans 16 amino acids. The V gene lost 3 bases and the J gene lost 3 bases, with 15 bases spanning the gap. MiXCR, applied by TCRdb to the 5' RACE reads, yields one record per CDR3 protein. The sample includes under 500,000 distinct CDR3 sequences, roughly 13% of them seen just once. The sample was also linked to a second study, of yellow fever vaccine responses in identical twins.

The V call is TRBV7-9, the J call TRBJ2-1; D unresolved. The source material was CD4+ T cells sorted from blood. This sequence originates from a woman younger than 35 in good health. CDR3 coding DNA: TGTGCCAGCAGCTTCGAGTCTAGTTTGGTCTACAATGAGCAGTTCTTC. Translating it yields CASSFESSLVYNEQFF.